The 6 T cell receptor beta chains given below trace back to one sample, sequenced in a study of blood T cell repertoires in COVID-19. Sequenced by immunoSEQ multiplex PCR; TCRdb stores in-frame clones only, minus some. The profile covers 240,000 or so clones, with around 88% appearing a single time and around 1.9% taken by the ten largest. The sequenced sample consisted of PBMCs or T cells enriched from blood (not recorded which). The receptors shown here come from a woman aged 45-65 years who had recovered from COVID-19.

The V call is TRBV5-6, the J call TRBJ1-3; D uncertain. This CDR3 has 14 amino acids. The V end was cut by 2 bases, the J end by 0 bases, with 6 bases between. Germline-derived CDR1 and CDR2 are SGHDT and YYEEEE. CDR3: CASSLGSSGNTIYF. The CDR3 region has the DNA TGTGCCAGCAGCTTAGGGAGCTCTGGAAACACCATATATTTT.

V gene TRBV19 combines with J gene TRBJ2-7; 9 positions agree with TRBD1. Trimming took 3 bases from V and 2 from J; bases not matched to a gene: 8. From germline, CDR1 is LNHDA and CDR2 SQIVND (reference sequence). This CDR3 has 16 residues. CDR3 in DNA: TGTGCCAGTAGTATCACCGGGACAGGGTTTCCCTACGAGCAGTACTTC. Translated: CASSITGTGFPYEQYF.

The chain joins TRBV6-5 to TRBJ2-1; 13 nucleotides align to TRBD2. There are 14 residues in the CDR3. Germline loops: CDR1 MNHEY, CDR2 SVGAGI. V lost 8 bases to trimming and J lost 5 bases; unmatched junction nucleotides: 3. CDR3 loop: CASRLAGGNNEQFF. The CDR3 bases are TGTGCCAGCCGACTAGCGGGGGGTAACAATGAGCAGTTCTTC.

The rearrangement uses TRBV6-5 and TRBJ1-3; a possible D gene is TRBD1 (5 bases). CDR1 is MNHEY and CDR2 is SVGAGI in the germline V gene. V was cut by 5 bases and J by 0 bases, with 8 bases left in between. The CDR3 runs 14 residues. The CDR3 protein is CASSRTSSGNTIYF. As DNA, the CDR3 is TGTGCCAGCAGTCGGACATCCTCTGGAAACACCATATATTTT.

The chain joins TRBV30 to TRBJ1-1; 8 nucleotides align to TRBD1. Trimming removed 4 bases from V and 4 bases from J; junction bases left unmatched: 5. Germline CDR1 reads GTSNPN; CDR2 reads SVGIG (reference sequence). The CDR3 runs to 13 residues. The CDR3 DNA reads as TGTGCCTGGACCACAGGGGGGAGCACTGAAGCTTTCTTT. It specifies CAWTTGGSTEAFF. Complete variable domain (other parts from reference TRBV30 and TRBJ1-1): SQTIHQWPATLVQPVGSPLSLECTVEGTSNPNLYWYRQAAGRGLQLLFYSVGIGQISSEVPQNLSASRPQDRQFILSSKKLLLSDSGFYLCAWTTGGSTEAFFGQGTRLTVV.

This chain connects TRBV29-1 to TRBJ1-5, with 9 bases aligning to TRBD1. Germline loops: CDR1 SQVTM, CDR2 ANQGSEA. V gave up 5 bases and J gave up 4 bases; unmatched junction bases: 9. CDR3 length: 15 amino acids. CDR3 amino acids: CSVFLPGQGNQPQHF. DNA of the CDR3: TGCAGCGTTTTTCTACCGGGACAGGGTAATCAGCCCCAGCATTTT.